A selection of T cell receptor beta chains follows, all from one sample in a study of blood T cell repertoires in COVID-19. Clones were sequenced by immunoSEQ multiplex PCR, and TCRdb holds only the in-frame ones, with some missing. The sample has about 330,000 clones, around 82% seen once. Sequencing was performed on peripheral blood. The receptor source for this set is a woman in her 50s with acute or convalescent COVID-19. CDR3s include the opening cysteine and the closing phenylalanine or tryptophan. Fields, in order: D gene, J gene, V gene, CDR3 protein. A D gene is named only where the DNA matches it firmly.

TRBD2 TRBJ2-1 TRBV5-6 CASRPGTSGRASYNEQFF
- TRBJ2-1 TRBV5-4 CASSFGSVMRQFF
- TRBJ1-4 TRBV5-1 CASSLDAGANEKLFF
- TRBJ2-5 TRBV27 CASSLGREQETQYF
TRBD1 TRBJ1-3 TRBV9 CASSPGQGRNTIYF
TRBD1 TRBJ2-3 TRBV5-4 CASARDRGSADTQYF
TRBD1 TRBJ2-3 TRBV7-9 CASSRGQGSGDTQYF
TRBD1 TRBJ1-2 TRBV5-1 CASSSTGSLNYGYTF
- TRBJ1-1 TRBV4-3 CASSLRRYVNTEAFF
TRBD1 TRBJ1-2 TRBV4-3 CASSLYFWRSGGAANYGYTF
TRBD1 TRBJ1-3 TRBV9 CASSAGQGNTIYF
- TRBJ2-3 TRBV19 CASSHEGGTSTDTQYF
TRBD2 TRBJ2-3 TRBV5-5 CASSTALGDYSTDTQYF
TRBD2 TRBJ2-3 TRBV7-6 CASSRILAGGTDTQYF
- TRBJ2-2 TRBV11-3 CASSRSALSAGELFF
- TRBJ1-6 TRBV7-8 CASSRREGSDSPLHF
TRBD1 TRBJ2-1 TRBV10-1 CASSEVRGLVNEQFF
TRBD1 TRBJ1-3 TRBV4-1 CASSHQGVGAGNTIYF
TRBD2 TRBJ2-3 TRBV10-2 CASKTSGADTQYF
- TRBJ1-1 TRBV6-5 CASSRGAMNTEAFF
TRBD1 TRBJ2-2 TRBV18 CASSPPIQGDTGELFF
- TRBJ1-2 TRBV12-3/TRBV12-4 CASSAGTRDGYTF
- TRBJ1-1 TRBV5-1 CASSLTVNTEAFF
TRBD1 TRBJ1-6 TRBV27 CASKQGTSPLHF
- TRBJ2-6 TRBV25-1 CASSEWTGTFSGANVLTF
TRBD2 TRBJ2-1 TRBV11-3 CASSQIAGDPIGNEQFF
- TRBJ1-1 TRBV3-1/TRBV3-2 CASSQESRNTEAFF
- TRBJ1-3 TRBV6-5 CASTPTEGPGNTIYF
TRBD1 TRBJ2-7 TRBV27 CASSLFGWGQGTHEQYF
- TRBJ1-1 TRBV27 CASSLMQGRTEAFF
- TRBJ1-5 TRBV7-2 CASSTTGSGNQPQHF
- TRBJ1-1 TRBV2 CASSLSVNTEAFF
TRBD1 TRBJ1-2 TRBV4-1 CASSLGQGIYGYTF
- TRBJ2-7 TRBV27 CASSARGKYEQYF
TRBD2 TRBJ2-3 TRBV4-1 CASSRERETTDTQYF
- TRBJ2-1 TRBV9 CASSVVDRVDEVNEQFF
- TRBJ1-6 TRBV28 CASREDPNEGSPLHF
- TRBJ1-1 TRBV6-5 CASVSGGAFF
TRBD1 TRBJ2-1 TRBV29-1 CSLTGAHNEQFF
- TRBJ1-2 TRBV11-1 CASSGSGANYGYTF
TRBD2 TRBJ2-3 TRBV19 CASSAGLAGDTQYF
TRBD2 TRBJ2-1 TRBV6-5 CASSYRTSGVHNEQFF
TRBD1 TRBJ1-2 TRBV3-1/TRBV3-2 CASSQKDRAKGF
TRBD1 TRBJ1-1 TRBV3-1/TRBV3-2 CASSSLTGGACFF
- TRBJ1-3 TRBV18 CASSPGQLTGNTIYF
- TRBJ2-4 TRBV7-2 CASSLVGTSLAKNIQYF
TRBD1 TRBJ1-5 TRBV28 CASSFSDRGGNQPQHF
- TRBJ1-2 TRBV6-5 CASRAPSGFYGYTF